A selection of T cell receptor beta chains follows, all from one sample in a study of T cell responses to AZD1222 COVID-19 vaccine. Sequencing was performed with immunoSEQ multiplex PCR; in TCRdb, only in-frame clones are kept and a portion is missing. The data show about 120,000 clones, 86% seen once. Sequencing used peripheral blood, obtained on day 0 of AZD1222 vaccination. These receptors originate from an adult in good health. Both conserved end residues are part of each CDR3. D genes are given only for firm matches. Clone size is shown for a subset of rows, as once, few, many or a class of expanded clone.

abundance,v_gene,d_gene,j_gene,CDR3aa,CDR3nt
-,TRBV2,-,TRBJ2-1,CASSEAPPEVRNDNEQFF,TGTGCCAGCAGTGAAGCGCCCCCAGAGGTAAGGAATGACAATGAGCAGTTCTTC
-,TRBV3-1/TRBV3-2,TRBD2,TRBJ2-2,CASTSSGSTGELFF,TGTGCCAGCACCTCTAGCGGGAGCACCGGGGAGCTGTTTTTT
-,TRBV15,TRBD2,TRBJ2-3,CATSRGAAGGRTDTQYF,TGTGCCACCAGCCGAGGGGCGGCGGGGGGGCGAACAGATACGCAGTATTTT
-,TRBV10-2,TRBD1,TRBJ1-2,CASRIPGQDYGYTF,TGCGCCAGCAGAATTCCGGGACAGGATTATGGCTACACCTTC
-,TRBV5-1,TRBD2,TRBJ2-1,CASSLAGGPWDEQFF,TGCGCCAGCAGCTTAGCGGGAGGGCCTTGGGATGAGCAGTTCTTC
once,TRBV6-5,TRBD1,TRBJ2-7,CASRGQGITYEQYF,TGTGCCAGCAGGGGACAGGGTATAACCTACGAGCAGTACTTC
-,TRBV9,-,TRBJ2-1,CASSVEGISSYNEQFF,TGTGCCAGCAGCGTAGAAGGGATCAGCTCCTACAATGAGCAGTTCTTC
once,TRBV6-1,-,TRBJ2-1,CASSESRHHEQFF,TGTGCCAGCAGTGAATCAAGGCACCATGAGCAGTTCTTC
-,TRBV11-2,-,TRBJ2-5,CASSLGPASNQETQYF,TGTGCCAGCAGCTTAGGGCCAGCGAGCAACCAAGAGACCCAGTACTTC
-,TRBV9,TRBD1,TRBJ2-1,CASSVDRGPSYNEQFF,TGTGCCAGCAGCGTGGACAGGGGGCCTTCCTACAATGAGCAGTTCTTC
-,TRBV3-1/TRBV3-2,-,TRBJ1-1,CASSQDRVLNTEAFF,TGTGCCAGCAGCCAAGATCGGGTTTTGAACACTGAAGCTTTCTTT
-,TRBV12-3/TRBV12-4,-,TRBJ1-2,CASSFGNYGYTF,TGTGCCAGCAGTTTCGGGAACTATGGCTACACCTTC
-,TRBV7-2,-,TRBJ1-4,CASSRQHNEKLFF,TGTGCCAGCAGCCGACAACATAATGAAAAACTGTTTTTT
-,TRBV6-5,-,TRBJ1-2,CASSYSISGYGYTF,TGTGCCAGCAGTTACTCGATATCCGGCTATGGCTACACCTTC
-,TRBV7-7,-,TRBJ2-1,CASSHGGLYNEQFF,TGTGCTAGCAGCCACGGTGGACTGTACAATGAGCAGTTCTTC
-,TRBV6-5,-,TRBJ2-5,CASSYYNSPETQYF,TGTGCCAGCAGTTACTACAACAGTCCAGAGACCCAGTACTTC
-,TRBV30,-,TRBJ1-1,CAWSVSLRDTEAFF,TGTGCCTGGAGTGTATCGTTGAGGGACACTGAAGCTTTCTTT
once,TRBV3-1/TRBV3-2,-,TRBJ1-1,CASSQGSTNTEAFF,TGTGCCAGCAGCCAAGGGAGCACGAACACTGAAGCTTTCTTT
-,TRBV10-1,TRBD2,TRBJ2-5,CASGSGNEYF,TGCGCCAGCGGGAGCGGGAACGAGTACTTC
-,TRBV11-3,TRBD1,TRBJ2-7,CASSSSGGQGAYEQYF,TGTGCCAGCAGCTCCTCAGGAGGACAGGGGGCCTACGAGCAGTACTTC
-,TRBV4-1,-,TRBJ2-3,CASSRVEADTQYF,TGCGCCAGCAGTCGGGTCGAGGCAGATACGCAGTATTTT
few,TRBV10-1,-,TRBJ2-1,CASSEIGGNEQFF,TGCGCCAGCAGTGAGATCGGGGGCAATGAGCAGTTCTTC
-,TRBV5-1,-,TRBJ2-5,CASRLRESQETQYF,TGCGCCAGCAGGCTTCGGGAATCACAAGAGACCCAGTACTTC
few,TRBV12-3/TRBV12-4,-,TRBJ2-5,CASSLFWRETQYF,TGTGCCAGCAGTTTATTCTGGAGAGAGACCCAGTACTTC
-,TRBV6-2/TRBV6-3,TRBD1,TRBJ1-5,CASSRDRVGNQPQHF,TGTGCCAGCAGTCGGGACAGGGTAGGCAATCAGCCCCAGCATTTT
few,TRBV7-9,TRBD1,TRBJ2-7,CASSQGAGTGYHEQYF,TGTGCCAGCAGTCAAGGGGCCGGGACAGGGTACCACGAGCAGTACTTC
-,TRBV7-9,TRBD2,TRBJ2-1,CASSSGTRVFLEQFF,TGTGCCAGCAGCTCCGGGACTAGAGTCTTTCTTGAGCAGTTCTTC
-,TRBV19,TRBD2,TRBJ2-1,CASSMTSGRRNEQFF,TGTGCCAGTAGTATGACTAGCGGGAGACGGAATGAGCAGTTCTTC
-,TRBV20-1,TRBD1,TRBJ1-6,CSASSTGGNNSPLHF,TGCAGTGCTAGTTCCACAGGGGGCAACAATTCACCCCTCCACTTT
-,TRBV28,-,TRBJ1-1,CASMGAEGPEAFF,TGTGCCAGCATGGGCGCCGAAGGGCCTGAAGCTTTCTTT
-,TRBV7-3,-,TRBJ2-1,CASSLQGFSYNEQFF,TGTGCCAGCAGCTTACAGGGCTTTTCCTACAATGAGCAGTTCTTC
-,TRBV9,TRBD2,TRBJ2-5,CASSVGHSGRARETQYF,TGTGCCAGCAGCGTAGGCCATAGCGGGAGGGCCAGGGAGACCCAGTACTTC
-,TRBV30,-,TRBJ2-2,CAWIVHHTGELFF,TGTGCCTGGATTGTACATCACACCGGGGAGCTGTTTTTT
-,TRBV27,TRBD1,TRBJ1-5,CASSFLGTGNQPQHF,TGTGCCAGCAGCTTCCTTGGGACAGGCAATCAGCCCCAGCATTTT
-,TRBV27,-,TRBJ1-4,CASSFSATTNEKLFF,TGTGCCAGCAGTTTTTCCGCTACAACTAATGAAAAACTGTTTTTT
-,TRBV19,TRBD1,TRBJ2-2,CASRPGTGIGGELFF,TGTGCCAGTAGACCCGGGACAGGGATCGGCGGGGAGCTGTTTTTT
-,TRBV12-5,-,TRBJ2-5,CASGLWAGNIPETQYF,TGTGCTAGTGGTTTGTGGGCAGGGAATATTCCAGAGACCCAGTACTTC
-,TRBV3-1/TRBV3-2,-,TRBJ1-1,CASSQDGSRSEAFF,TGTGCCAGCAGCCAAGATGGAAGTAGATCCGAAGCTTTCTTT
-,TRBV27,-,TRBJ2-7,CASSLNRVYEQYF,TGTGCCAGCAGTCTAAACAGGGTCTACGAGCAGTACTTC
-,TRBV27,-,TRBJ1-1,CASSPGQRNTEAFF,TGTGCCAGCTCTCCGGGACAACGGAACACTGAAGCTTTCTTT
-,TRBV19,-,TRBJ2-5,CASSIRSGKETQYF,TGTGCCAGTAGTATACGATCAGGGAAAGAGACCCAGTACTTC
-,TRBV11-3,-,TRBJ2-3,CASSGQGGVTDTQYF,TGTGCCAGCAGCGGACAGGGAGGGGTCACAGATACGCAGTATTTT
-,TRBV29-1,-,TRBJ1-2,CSVETGLGGGYTF,TGCAGCGTTGAAACAGGGTTAGGAGGTGGCTACACCTTC
-,TRBV19,TRBD2,TRBJ2-4,CASMSGGAKNIQYF,TGTGCCAGTATGAGCGGGGGGGCCAAAAACATTCAGTACTTC
medium-sized,TRBV29-1,-,TRBJ1-1,CSVRVNTEAFF,TGCAGTGTAAGGGTGAACACTGAAGCTTTCTTT
-,TRBV28,-,TRBJ2-7,CASSSPGGWGYEQYF,TGTGCCAGCAGTTCGCCAGGGGGGTGGGGCTACGAGCAGTACTTC
-,TRBV7-2,TRBD2,TRBJ2-1,CASRPPGLAGNEQFF,TGTGCCAGCAGACCACCGGGACTAGCTGGGAATGAGCAGTTCTTC
-,TRBV28,-,TRBJ2-1,CASSPRSSYNEQFF,TGTGCCAGCAGCCCTCGGAGTTCCTACAATGAGCAGTTCTTC
once,TRBV9,TRBD1,TRBJ2-2,CASSPRTGVDTGELFF,TGTGCCAGCAGCCCGAGGACAGGGGTCGACACCGGGGAGCTGTTTTTT